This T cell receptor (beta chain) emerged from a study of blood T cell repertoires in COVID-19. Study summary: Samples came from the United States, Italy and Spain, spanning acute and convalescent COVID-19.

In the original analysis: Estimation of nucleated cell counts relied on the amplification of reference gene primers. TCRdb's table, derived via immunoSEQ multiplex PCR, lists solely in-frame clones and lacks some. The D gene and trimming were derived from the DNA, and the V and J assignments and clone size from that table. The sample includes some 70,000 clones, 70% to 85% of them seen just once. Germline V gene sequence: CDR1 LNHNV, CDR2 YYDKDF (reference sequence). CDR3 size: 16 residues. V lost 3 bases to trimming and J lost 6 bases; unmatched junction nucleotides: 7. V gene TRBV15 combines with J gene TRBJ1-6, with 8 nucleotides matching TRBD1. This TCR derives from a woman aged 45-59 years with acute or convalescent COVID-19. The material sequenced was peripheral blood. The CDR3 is CATSSRGLIPNSPLHF. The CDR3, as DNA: TGTGCCACCAGCAGCAGGGGGCTAATACCTAATTCACCCCTCCACTTT.